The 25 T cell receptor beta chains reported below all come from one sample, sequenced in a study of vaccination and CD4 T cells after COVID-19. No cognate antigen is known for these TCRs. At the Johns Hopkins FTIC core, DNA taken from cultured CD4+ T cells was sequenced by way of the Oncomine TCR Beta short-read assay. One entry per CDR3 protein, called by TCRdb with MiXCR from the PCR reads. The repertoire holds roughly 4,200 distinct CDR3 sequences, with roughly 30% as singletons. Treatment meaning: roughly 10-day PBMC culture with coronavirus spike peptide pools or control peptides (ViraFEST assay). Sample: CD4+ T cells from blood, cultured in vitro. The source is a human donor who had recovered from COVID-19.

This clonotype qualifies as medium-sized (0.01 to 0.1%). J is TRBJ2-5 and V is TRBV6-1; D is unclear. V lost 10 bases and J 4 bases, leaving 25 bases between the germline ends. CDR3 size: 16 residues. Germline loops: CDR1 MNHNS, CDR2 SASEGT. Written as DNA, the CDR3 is TGTGCCACCGACTTTCAGACCCACCCCGGGCGAGAGACCCAGTACTTC. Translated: CATDFQTHPGRETQYF.

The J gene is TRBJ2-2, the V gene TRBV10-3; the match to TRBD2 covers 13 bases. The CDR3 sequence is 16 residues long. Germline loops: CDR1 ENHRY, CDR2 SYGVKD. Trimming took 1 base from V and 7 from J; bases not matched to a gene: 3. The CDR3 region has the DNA TGTGCCATCAGTGAGTGGGGACTAGCGGGGAACGGGGAGCTGTTTTTT. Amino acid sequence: CAISEWGLAGNGELFF.

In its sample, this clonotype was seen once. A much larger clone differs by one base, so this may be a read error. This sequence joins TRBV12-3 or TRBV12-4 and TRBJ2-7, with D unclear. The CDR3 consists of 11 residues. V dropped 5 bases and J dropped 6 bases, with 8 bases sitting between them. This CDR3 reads CASSIYPEQYF. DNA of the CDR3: TGTGCCAGCAGTATATACCCCGAGCAGTACTTC.

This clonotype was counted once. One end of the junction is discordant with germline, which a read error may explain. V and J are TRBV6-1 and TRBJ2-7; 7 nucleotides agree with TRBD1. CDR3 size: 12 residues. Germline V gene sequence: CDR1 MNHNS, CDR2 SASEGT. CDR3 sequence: CAGSRTGHEQYF. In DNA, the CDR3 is TGTGCCGGCAGTAGGACAGGCCACGAGCAGTACTTC.

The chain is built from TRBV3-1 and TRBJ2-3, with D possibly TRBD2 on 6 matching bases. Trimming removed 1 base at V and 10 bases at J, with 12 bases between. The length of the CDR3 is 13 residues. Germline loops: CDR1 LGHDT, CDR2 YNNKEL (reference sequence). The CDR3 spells CASSQVSSVAQYF. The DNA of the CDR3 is TGTGCCAGCAGCCAAGTCTCTAGCGTCGCGCAGTATTTT.

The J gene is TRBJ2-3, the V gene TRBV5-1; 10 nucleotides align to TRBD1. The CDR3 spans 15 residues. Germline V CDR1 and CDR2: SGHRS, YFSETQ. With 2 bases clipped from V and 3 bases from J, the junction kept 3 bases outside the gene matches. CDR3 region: CASSLGDRGTDTQYF. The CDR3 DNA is TGCGCCAGCAGCTTAGGGGACAGGGGAACAGATACGCAGTATTTT.

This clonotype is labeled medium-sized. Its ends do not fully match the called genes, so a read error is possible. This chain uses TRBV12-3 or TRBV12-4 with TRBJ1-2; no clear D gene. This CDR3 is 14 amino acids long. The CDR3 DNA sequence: TGTGCCAGCAGTCCTATTGGGCTCATGTATGCCTACACCTTC. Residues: CASSPIGLMYAYTF.

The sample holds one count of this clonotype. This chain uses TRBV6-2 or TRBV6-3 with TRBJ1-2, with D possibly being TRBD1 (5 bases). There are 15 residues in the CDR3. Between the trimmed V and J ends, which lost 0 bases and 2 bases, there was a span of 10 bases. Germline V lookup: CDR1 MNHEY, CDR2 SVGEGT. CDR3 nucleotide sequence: TGTGCCAGCAGTTACTCGGACACCCGGAACTATGGCTACACCTTC. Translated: CASSYSDTRNYGYTF.

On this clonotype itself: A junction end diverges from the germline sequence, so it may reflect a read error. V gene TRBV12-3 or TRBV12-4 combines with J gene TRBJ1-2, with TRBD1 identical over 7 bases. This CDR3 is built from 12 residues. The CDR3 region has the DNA TGTGCCAGCAGTCGCGGGCAGGGGGTGTGGGCCTTC. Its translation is CASSRGQGVWAF.

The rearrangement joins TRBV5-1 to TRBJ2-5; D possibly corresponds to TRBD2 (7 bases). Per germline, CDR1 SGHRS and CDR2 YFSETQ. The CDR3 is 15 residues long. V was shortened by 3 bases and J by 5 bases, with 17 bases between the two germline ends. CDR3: CASSSLVGGAETQYF. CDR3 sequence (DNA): TGCGCCAGCAGCTCGCTAGTGGGGGGGGCGGAGACCCAGTACTTC.

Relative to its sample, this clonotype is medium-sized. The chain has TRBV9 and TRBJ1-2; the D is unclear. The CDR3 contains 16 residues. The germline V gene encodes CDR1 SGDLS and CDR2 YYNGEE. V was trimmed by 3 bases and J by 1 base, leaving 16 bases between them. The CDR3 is CASSGGLGYFNYGYTF. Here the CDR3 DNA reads TGTGCCAGCAGCGGCGGGTTAGGCTACTTTAACTATGGCTACACCTTC.

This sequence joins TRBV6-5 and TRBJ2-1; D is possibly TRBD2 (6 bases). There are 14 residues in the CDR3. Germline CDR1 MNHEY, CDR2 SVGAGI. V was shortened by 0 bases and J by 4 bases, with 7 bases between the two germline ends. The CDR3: CASSYSSGYNEQFF. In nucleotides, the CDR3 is TGTGCCAGCAGTTACTCGAGCGGGTACAATGAGCAGTTCTTC.

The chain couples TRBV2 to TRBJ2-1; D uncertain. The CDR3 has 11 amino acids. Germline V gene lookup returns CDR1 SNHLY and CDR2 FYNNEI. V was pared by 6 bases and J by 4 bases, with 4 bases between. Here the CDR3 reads CASREYNEQFF. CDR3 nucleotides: TGTGCCAGCAGGGAATACAATGAGCAGTTCTTC.

DNA for the CDR3: TGTGCCAGCAGCTCGGGGGGGCGGTATGCCGGGGAGCTGTTTTTT. Its translation is CASSSGGRYAGELFF. The rearrangement links TRBV5-4 to TRBJ2-2, with 8 nucleotides matching TRBD2. V dropped 3 bases and J dropped 6; count of bases not matched to a gene: 7. In germline, CDR1 is SGHNT, CDR2 YYREEE (reference sequence). The CDR3 consists of 15 residues.

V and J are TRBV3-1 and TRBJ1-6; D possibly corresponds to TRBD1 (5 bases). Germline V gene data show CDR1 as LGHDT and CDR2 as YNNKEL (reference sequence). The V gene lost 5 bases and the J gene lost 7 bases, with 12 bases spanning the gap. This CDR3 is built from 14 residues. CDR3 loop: CASSGVGGNSPLHF. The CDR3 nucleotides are TGTGCCAGCAGCGGAGTGGGGGGGAATTCACCCCTCCACTTT.

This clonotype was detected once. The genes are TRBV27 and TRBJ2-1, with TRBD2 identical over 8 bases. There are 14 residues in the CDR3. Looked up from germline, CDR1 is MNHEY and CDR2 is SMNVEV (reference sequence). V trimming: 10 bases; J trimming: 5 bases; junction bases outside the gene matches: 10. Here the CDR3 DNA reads TGTGCCACCGCGGGAGCGGGGGTCAACAATGAGCAGTTCTTC. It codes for CATAGAGVNNEQFF.

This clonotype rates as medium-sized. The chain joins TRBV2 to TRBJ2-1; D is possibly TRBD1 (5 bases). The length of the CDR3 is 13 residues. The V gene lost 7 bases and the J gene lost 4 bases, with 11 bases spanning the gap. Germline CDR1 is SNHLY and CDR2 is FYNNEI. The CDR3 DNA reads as TGTGCCAGCAAGGGCAGGGTATACAATGAGCAGTTCTTC. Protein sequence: CASKGRVYNEQFF.

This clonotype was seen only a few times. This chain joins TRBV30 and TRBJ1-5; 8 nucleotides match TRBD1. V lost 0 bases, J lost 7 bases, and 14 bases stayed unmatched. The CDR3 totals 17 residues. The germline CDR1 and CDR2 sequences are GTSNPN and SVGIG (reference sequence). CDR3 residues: CAWSVRGRSSGGQPQHF. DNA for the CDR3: TGTGCCTGGAGTGTCAGGGGGCGGTCTTCGGGGGGACAGCCCCAGCATTTT.

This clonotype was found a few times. The CDR3 sequence is CASSDLGGLGLINEQFF. CDR3 nucleotide sequence: TGTGCCAGCAGTGACTTAGGCGGACTAGGGCTGATCAATGAGCAGTTCTTC. The rearrangement uses TRBV2 and TRBJ2-1; the match to TRBD2 covers 7 bases. Germline CDR1 SNHLY, CDR2 FYNNEI. The CDR3 spans 17 residues. V was clipped by 3 bases and J by 6 bases; unmatched bases: 14.

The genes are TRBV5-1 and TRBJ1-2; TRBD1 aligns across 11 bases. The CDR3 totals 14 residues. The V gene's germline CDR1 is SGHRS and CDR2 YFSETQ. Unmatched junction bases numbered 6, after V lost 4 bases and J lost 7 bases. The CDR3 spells CASSHGQGAGGYTF. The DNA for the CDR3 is TGCGCCAGCAGCCATGGACAGGGGGCGGGTGGCTACACCTTC.

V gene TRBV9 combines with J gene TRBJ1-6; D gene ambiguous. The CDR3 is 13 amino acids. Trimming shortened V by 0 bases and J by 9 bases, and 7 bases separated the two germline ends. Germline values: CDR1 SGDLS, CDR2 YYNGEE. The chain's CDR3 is CASSVVGGSPLHF. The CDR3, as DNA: TGTGCCAGCAGCGTAGTAGGAGGTTCACCCCTCCACTTT.

The CDR3 nucleotides are TGTGCCAGCAGTATCTTTCCAAGGGACGACAGCCTAGAGTCCTATGGCTACACCTTC. Translating gives CASSIFPRDDSLESYGYTF. The V and J genes are TRBV2 and TRBJ1-2; D perhaps matches TRBD1 (5 bases). The CDR3 consists of 19 residues. CDR1 SNHLY and CDR2 FYNNEI come from the germline V gene. V lost 5 bases to trimming and J lost 4 bases, with 29 bases between them.

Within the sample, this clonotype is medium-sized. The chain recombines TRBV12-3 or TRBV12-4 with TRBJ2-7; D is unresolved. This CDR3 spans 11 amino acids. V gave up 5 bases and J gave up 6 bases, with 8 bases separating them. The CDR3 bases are TGTGCCAGCAGTATATACTCCGAGCAGTACTTC. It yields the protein CASSIYSEQYF.

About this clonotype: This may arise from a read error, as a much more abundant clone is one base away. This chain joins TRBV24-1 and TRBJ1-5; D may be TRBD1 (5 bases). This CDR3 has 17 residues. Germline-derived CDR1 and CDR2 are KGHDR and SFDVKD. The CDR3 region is CATISPGIYYSKQPQHF. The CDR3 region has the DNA TGTGCCACCATAAGCCCAGGGATATACTATAGCAAACAGCCCCAGCATTTT.

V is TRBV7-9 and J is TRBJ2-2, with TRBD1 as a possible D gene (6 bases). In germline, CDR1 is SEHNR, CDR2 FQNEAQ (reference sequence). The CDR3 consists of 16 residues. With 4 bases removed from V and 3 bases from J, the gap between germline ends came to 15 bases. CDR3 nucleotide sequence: TGTGCCAGCAGCTCACCAACAGGGTTGGACACCGGGGAGCTGTTTTTT. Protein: CASSSPTGLDTGELFF. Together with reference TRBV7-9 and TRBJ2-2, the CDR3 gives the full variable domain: DTGVSQNPRHKITKRGQNVTFRCDPISEHNRLYWYRQTLGQGPEFLTYFQNEAQLEKSRLLSDRFSAERPKGSFSTLEIQRTEQGDSAMYLCASSSPTGLDTGELFFGEGSRLTVL.